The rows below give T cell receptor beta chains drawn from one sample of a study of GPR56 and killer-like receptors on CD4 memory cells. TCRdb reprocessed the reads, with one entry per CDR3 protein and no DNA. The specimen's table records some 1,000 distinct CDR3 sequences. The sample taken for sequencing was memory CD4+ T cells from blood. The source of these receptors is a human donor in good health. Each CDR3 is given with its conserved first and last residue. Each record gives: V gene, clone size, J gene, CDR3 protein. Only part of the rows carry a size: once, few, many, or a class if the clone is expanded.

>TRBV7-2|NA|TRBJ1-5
CASSLGGTGGDQPQHF
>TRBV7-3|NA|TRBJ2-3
CASSLSHRTDTQYF
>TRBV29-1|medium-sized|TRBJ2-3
CSVVAGTDTQYF
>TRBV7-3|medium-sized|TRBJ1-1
CASSVGALNTEAFF
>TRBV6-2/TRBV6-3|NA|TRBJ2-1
CASSYSTGGSYNEQFF
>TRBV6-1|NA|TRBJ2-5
CASNLAGGQETQYF
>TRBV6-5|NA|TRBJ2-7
CASSFLSGEAYEQYF
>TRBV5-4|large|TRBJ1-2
CASSLQGGGYGYTF
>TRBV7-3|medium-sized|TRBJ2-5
CASSPLAGGLETQYF
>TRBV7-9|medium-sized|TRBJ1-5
CASIPWRGGDQPQHF
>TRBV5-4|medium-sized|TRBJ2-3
CASSLPFLAGGPDTQYF
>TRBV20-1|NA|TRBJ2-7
CSASGAHSSYEQYF
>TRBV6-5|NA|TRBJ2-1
CASGSSVWGLAGGPYEQFF
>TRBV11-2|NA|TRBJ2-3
CASSPTSGGAHPQYF
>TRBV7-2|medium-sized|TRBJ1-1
CASSDRVIAFF
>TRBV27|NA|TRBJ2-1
CASSSAGGPYEQFF
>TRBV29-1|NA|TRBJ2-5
CSGLAGGQETQYF
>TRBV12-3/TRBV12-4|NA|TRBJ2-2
CASTRTGELFF
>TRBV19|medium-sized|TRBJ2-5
CASSIVQGVETQYF
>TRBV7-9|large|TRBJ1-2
CASSRTMANYGYTF
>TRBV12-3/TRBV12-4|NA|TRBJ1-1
CASSHRGGPTEAFF
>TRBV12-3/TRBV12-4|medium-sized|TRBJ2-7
CASGTLYEQYF
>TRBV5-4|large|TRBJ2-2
CASSLGDRDTGELFF
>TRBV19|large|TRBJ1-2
CASSTQGKGYGYTF
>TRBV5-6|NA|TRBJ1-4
CASFKQSNEKLFF
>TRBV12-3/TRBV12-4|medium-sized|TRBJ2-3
CASRAAGADTQYF
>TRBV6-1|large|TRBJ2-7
CASSELGYEQYF
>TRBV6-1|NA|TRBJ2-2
CASNRAGGQTGELFF
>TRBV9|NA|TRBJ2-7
CASSPLGQGFGEQYF
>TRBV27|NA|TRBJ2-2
CASFEVTSGGSGELFF
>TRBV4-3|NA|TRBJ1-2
CASSQEDTGLYGYTF
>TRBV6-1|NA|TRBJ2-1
CASTKAGGAFNEQFF
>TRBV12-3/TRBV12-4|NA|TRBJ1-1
CASSLFEGGEAFF